This TCR beta chain was retrieved from a study of blood T cell repertoires in COVID-19. In the study overall: Collection of acute and convalescent COVID-19 samples took place in the United States, Italy and Spain. Sources were T cells, B-cell-depleted T cells, or PBMCs; the material itself was cDNA or gDNA.

Sequenced by immunoSEQ multiplex PCR; TCRdb stores in-frame clones only, minus some. The table includes 200,000 to 250,000 clones, roughly 87% detected once. Germline V gene sequence: CDR1 MNHEY, CDR2 SMNVEV (reference sequence). The junction had 8 bases not matched to a gene; V was cut back by 2 bases and J by 2 bases. The CDR3 covers 18 residues. Material for sequencing was peripheral blood. The chain joins TRBV27 to TRBJ2-3; 12 nucleotides line up with TRBD2. This clonotype originated in a man aged 35-49 years with active or convalescent COVID-19. The CDR3 DNA reads as TGTGCCAGCAGTTTAAAAACCCGACTAGCGGGGGACACAGATACGCAGTATTTT. Its protein is CASSLKTRLAGDTDTQYF.